Sequencing of this TCR beta chain was carried out in a study of blood T cell repertoires in COVID-19. Data came from immunoSEQ multiplex PCR; TCRdb stores just in-frame clones and leaves some out. The sample comprises around 180,000 clones, about four fifths of which are singletons, and around 7% rests with the top ten. Trimming stripped 1 base from V and 8 bases from J, with 17 bases between. The CDR3 is made up of 16 amino acids. Germline V lookup: CDR1 LGHNA, CDR2 YSLEER. Specimen: peripheral blood. The TCR sequence derives from a man in his sixties or seventies with active or convalescent COVID-19. This rearrangement joins TRBV4-3 to TRBJ1-4, with a weak D call TRBD1 (5 bases). The chain's CDR3 is CASSQGGDQGGEKLFF. CDR3 sequence (DNA): TGCGCCAGCAGCCAAGGGGGGGACCAGGGAGGCGAAAAACTGTTTTTT.